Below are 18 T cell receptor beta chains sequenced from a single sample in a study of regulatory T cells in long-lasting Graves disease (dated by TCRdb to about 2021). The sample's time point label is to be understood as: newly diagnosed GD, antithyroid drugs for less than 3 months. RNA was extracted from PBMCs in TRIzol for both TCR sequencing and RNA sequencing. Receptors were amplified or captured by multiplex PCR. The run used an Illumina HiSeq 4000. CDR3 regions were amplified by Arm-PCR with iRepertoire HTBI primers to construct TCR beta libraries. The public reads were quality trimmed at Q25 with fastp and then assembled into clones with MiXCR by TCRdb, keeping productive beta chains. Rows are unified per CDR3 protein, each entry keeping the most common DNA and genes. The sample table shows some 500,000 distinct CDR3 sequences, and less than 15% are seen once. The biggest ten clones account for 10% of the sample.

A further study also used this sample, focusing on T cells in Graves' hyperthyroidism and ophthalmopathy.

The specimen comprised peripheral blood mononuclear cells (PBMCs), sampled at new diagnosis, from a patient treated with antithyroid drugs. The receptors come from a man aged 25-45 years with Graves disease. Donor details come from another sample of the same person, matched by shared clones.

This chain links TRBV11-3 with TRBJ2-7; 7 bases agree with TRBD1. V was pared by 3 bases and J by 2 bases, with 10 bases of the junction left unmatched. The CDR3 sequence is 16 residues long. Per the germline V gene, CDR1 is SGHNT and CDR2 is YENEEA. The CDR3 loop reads CASSLDPGQQAYEQYF. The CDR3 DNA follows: TGTGCCAGCAGCTTGGATCCGGGACAGCAGGCCTACGAGCAGTACTTC.

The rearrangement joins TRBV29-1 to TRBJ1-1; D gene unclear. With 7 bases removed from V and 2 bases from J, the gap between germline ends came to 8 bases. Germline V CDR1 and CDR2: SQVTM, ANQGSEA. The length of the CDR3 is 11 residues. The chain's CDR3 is CSGAFNTEAFF. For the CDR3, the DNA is TGCAGCGGAGCATTTAACACTGAAGCTTTCTTT.

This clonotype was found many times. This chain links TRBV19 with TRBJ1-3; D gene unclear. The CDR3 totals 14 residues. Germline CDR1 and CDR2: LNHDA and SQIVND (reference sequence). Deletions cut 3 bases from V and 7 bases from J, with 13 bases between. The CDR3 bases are TGTGCCAGTAGTATTGGTGGTGAAGGGAACACCATATATTTT. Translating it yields CASSIGGEGNTIYF.

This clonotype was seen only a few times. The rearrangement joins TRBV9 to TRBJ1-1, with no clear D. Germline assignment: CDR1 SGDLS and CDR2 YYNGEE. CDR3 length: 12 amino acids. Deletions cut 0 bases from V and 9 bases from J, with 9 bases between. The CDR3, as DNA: TGTGCCAGCAGCGTAGATAGGGTAAAAGCTTTCTTT. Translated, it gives CASSVDRVKAFF.

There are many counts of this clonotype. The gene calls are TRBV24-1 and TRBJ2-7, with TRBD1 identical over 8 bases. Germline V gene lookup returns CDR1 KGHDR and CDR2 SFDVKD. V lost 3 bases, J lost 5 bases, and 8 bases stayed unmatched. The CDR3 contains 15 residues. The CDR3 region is CATSDNGQGRHEQYF. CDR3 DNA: TGTGCCACCAGTGATAATGGACAGGGACGGCACGAGCAGTACTTC.

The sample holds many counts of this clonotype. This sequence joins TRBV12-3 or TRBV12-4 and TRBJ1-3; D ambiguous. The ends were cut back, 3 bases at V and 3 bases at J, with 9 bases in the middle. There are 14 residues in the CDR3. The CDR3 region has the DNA TGTGCCAGCAGTTTGTTGGGTGGTGGAAACACCATATATTTT. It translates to CASSLLGGGNTIYF.

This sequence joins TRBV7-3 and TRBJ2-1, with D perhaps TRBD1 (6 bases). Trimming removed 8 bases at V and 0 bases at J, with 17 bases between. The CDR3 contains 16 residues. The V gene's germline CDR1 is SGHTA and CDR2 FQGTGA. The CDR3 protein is CASGRRGWSSYNEQFF. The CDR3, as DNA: TGTGCCAGCGGACGCAGGGGATGGAGCTCCTACAATGAGCAGTTCTTC.

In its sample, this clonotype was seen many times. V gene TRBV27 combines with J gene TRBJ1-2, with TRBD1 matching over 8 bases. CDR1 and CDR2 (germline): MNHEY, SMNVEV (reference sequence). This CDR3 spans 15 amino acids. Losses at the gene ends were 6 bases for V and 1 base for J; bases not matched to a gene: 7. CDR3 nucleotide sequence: TGTGCCAGCAGACGTAACAGGGGGAGTAACTATGGCTACACCTTC. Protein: CASRRNRGSNYGYTF.

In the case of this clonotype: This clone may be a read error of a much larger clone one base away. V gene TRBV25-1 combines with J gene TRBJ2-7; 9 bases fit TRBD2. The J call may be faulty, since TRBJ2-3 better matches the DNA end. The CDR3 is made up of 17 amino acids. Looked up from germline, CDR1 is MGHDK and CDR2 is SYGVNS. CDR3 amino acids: CASSEWARSGGKGTQYF. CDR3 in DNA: TGTGCCAGCAGTGAATGGGCTAGAAGCGGGGGGAAGGGTACGCAGTATTTT.

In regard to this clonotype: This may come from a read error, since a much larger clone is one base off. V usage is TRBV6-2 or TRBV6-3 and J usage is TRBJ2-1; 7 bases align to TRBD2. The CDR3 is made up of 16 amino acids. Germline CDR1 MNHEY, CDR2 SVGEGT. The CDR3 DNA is TGTGTCAGCAGTTACTCGTCGGGAGGTCGGTACAATGAGCAGTTCTTC. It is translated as CVSSYSSGGRYNEQFF.

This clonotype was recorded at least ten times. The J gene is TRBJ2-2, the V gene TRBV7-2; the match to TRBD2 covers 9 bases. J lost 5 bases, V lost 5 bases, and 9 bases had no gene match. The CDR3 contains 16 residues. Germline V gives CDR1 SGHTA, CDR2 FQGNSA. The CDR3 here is CASSPGLAGFTGELFF. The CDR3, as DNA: TGTGCCAGCAGCCCCGGCCTAGCGGGATTTACCGGGGAGCTGTTTTTT. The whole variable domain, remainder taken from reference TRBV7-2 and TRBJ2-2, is GAGVSQSPSNKVTEKGKDVELRCDPISGHTALYWYRQSLGQGLEFLIYFQGNSAPDKSGLPSDRFSAERTGGSVSTLTIQRTQQEDSAVYLCASSPGLAGFTGELFFGEGSRLTVL.

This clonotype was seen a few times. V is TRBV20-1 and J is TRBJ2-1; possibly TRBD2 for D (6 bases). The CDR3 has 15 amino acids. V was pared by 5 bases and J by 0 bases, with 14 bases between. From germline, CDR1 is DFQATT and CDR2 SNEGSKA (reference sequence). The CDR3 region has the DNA TGCAGTGCTCGACGGGACTGGAGCTCCTACAATGAGCAGTTCTTC. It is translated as CSARRDWSSYNEQFF.

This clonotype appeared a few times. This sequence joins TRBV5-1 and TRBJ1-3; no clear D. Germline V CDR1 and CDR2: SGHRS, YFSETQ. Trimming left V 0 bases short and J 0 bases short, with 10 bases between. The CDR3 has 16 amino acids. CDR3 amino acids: CASSLGGVNSGNTIYF. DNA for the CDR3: TGCGCCAGCAGCTTGGGTGGGGTCAACTCTGGAAACACCATATATTTT.

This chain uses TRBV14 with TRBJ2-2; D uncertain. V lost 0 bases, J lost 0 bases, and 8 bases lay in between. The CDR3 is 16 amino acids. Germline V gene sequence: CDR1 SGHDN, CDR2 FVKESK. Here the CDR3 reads CASSQDFRANTGELFF. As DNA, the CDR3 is TGTGCCAGCAGCCAAGACTTCAGAGCGAACACCGGGGAGCTGTTTTTT.

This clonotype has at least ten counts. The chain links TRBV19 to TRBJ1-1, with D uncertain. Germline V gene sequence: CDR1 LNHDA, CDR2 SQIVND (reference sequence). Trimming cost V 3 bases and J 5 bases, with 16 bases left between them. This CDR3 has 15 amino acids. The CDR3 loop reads CASSISPLGGTEAFF. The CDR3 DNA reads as TGTGCCAGTAGTATCTCCCCCCTTGGAGGGACTGAAGCTTTCTTT.

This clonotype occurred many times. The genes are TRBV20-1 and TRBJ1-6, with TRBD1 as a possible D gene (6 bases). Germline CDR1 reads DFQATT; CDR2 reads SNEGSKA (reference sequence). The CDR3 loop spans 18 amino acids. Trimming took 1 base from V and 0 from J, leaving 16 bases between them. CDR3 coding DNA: TGCAGTGCTAGAGGTCGGACAGCGAGGAGCTCCTATAATTCACCCCTCCACTTT. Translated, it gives CSARGRTARSSYNSPLHF.

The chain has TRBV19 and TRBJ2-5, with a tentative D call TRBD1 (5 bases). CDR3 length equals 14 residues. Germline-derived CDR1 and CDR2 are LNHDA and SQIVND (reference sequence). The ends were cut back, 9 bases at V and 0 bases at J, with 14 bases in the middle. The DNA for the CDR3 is TGTGCCAGGAACAATACAGGAGACCAAGAGACCCAGTACTTC. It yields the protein CARNNTGDQETQYF.

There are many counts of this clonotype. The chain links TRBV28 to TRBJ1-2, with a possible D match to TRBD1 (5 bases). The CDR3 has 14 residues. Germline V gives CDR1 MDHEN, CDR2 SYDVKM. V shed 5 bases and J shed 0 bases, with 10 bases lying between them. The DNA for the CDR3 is TGTGCCAGCAGTGATTTAGGGGCTAACTATGGCTACACCTTC. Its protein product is CASSDLGANYGYTF.